Sequencing of this T cell receptor beta chain was carried out in a study of blood T cell repertoires in COVID-19. Only in-frame clones appear in the TCRdb table, and some are missing; sequencing was by immunoSEQ multiplex PCR. The sample records fewer than 350,000 clones, approximately 91% being singletons. This clone was detected only once. This CDR3 has 14 residues. Germline V CDR1 and CDR2: MNHEY, SVGAGI. Unmatched junction bases numbered 9, after V lost 8 bases and J lost 4 bases. The genes are TRBV6-5 and TRBJ2-3; TRBD1 aligns across 7 bases. The source of this sequence is a woman aged 40 to 49 with acute COVID-19. The sequencing sample was made of PBMCs or T cells enriched from blood (not recorded which). The CDR3 sequence is CASGKGARPDTQYF. The CDR3 bases are TGTGCCAGCGGCAAGGGGGCTAGGCCAGATACGCAGTATTTT.